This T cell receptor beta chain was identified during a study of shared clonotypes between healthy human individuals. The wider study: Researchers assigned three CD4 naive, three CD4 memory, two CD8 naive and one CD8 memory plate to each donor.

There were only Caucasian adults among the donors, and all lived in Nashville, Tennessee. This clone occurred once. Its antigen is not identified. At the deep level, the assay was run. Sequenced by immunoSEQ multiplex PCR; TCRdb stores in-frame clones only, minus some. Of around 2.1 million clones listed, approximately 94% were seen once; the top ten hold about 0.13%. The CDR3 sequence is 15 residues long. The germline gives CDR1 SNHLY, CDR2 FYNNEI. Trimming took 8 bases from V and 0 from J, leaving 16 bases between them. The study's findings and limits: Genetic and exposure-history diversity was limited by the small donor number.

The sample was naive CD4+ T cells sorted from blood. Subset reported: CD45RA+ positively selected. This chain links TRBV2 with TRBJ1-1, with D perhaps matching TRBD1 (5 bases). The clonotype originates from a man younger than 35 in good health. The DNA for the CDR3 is TGTGCCAGCCTTCGGGACGGGATCATGAACACTGAAGCTTTCTTT. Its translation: CASLRDGIMNTEAFF.